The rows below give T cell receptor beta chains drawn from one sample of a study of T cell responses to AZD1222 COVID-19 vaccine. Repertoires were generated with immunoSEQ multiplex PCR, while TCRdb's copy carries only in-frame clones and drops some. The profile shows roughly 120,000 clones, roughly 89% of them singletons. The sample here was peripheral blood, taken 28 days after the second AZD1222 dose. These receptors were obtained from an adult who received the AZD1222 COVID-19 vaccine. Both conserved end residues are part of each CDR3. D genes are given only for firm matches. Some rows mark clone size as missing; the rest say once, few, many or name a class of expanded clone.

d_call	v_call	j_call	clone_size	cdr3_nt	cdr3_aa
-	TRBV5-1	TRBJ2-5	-	TGCGCCAGCAGCTTGAGTAGGGGGACAGAGACCCAGTACTTC	CASSLSRGTETQYF
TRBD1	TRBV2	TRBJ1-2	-	TGTGCCAGCAGTGCCGACGGGACAGTCTATGGCTACACCTTC	CASSADGTVYGYTF
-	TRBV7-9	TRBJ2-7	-	TGTGCCAGCAGCTTAAGTACCCACCCCTACGAGCAGTACTTC	CASSLSTHPYEQYF
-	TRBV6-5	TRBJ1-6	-	TGTGCCAGCAGAGCGGGCCTGGATTCACCCCTCCACTTT	CASRAGLDSPLHF
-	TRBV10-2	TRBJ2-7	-	TGCGCCGGCAGTGAGGGGGGGGTTAGCGGTCTATACTACGAGCAGTACTTC	CAGSEGGVSGLYYEQYF
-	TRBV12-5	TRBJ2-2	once	TGTGCTAGTGGTCTGTGGACAGCAACCACCGGGGAGCTGTTTTTT	CASGLWTATTGELFF
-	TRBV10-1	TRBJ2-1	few	TGCGCCAGCAGTGTCGGCACCCCCTACAATGAGCAGTTCTTC	CASSVGTPYNEQFF
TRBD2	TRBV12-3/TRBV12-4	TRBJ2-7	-	TGTGCCAGCAGTCTGGGACTAGCCTACGAGCAGTACTTC	CASSLGLAYEQYF
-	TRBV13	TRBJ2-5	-	TGTGCCAGCAGCTCCCAAATTGAGACCCAGTACTTC	CASSSQIETQYF
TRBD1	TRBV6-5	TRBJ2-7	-	TGTGCCAGCAGCCGATCCGGGACAGGGCACGAGTACTTC	CASSRSGTGHEYF
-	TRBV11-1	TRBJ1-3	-	TGTGCCAGCAGCTGGGGAGTTGGAAACACCATATATTTT	CASSWGVGNTIYF
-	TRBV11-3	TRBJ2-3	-	TGTGCCAGCAGCTTAGGAGGCGCAGATACGCAGTATTTT	CASSLGGADTQYF
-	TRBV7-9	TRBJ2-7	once	TGTGCCAGCAGCTTATCCGGGAGTTACGAGCAGTACTTC	CASSLSGSYEQYF
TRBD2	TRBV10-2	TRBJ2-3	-	TGCGCCAGCAGGGAAAGGACTAGCGGGAGGGCCGTGTCTGGCACAGATACGCAGTATTTT	CASRERTSGRAVSGTDTQYF
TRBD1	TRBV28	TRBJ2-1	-	TGTGCCAGCAGCCATGGGACAGGGCTCAATGAGCAGTTCTTC	CASSHGTGLNEQFF
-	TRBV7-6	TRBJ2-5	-	TGTGCCAGCAGTTCTCGTGAGACCCAGTACTTC	CASSSRETQYF
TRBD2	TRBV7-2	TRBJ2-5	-	TGTGCCAGCAGCTTAGCCGCGGGAGAAAGGGAGACCCAGTACTTC	CASSLAAGERETQYF
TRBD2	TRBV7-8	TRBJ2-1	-	TGTGCCAGCAGCCGGGGACTAGCGGGAGGAAATGAGCAGTTCTTC	CASSRGLAGGNEQFF
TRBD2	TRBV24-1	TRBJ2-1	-	TGTGCCACCAGTGATACGATGACTAGCGGGAGCTACAATGAGCAGTTCTTC	CATSDTMTSGSYNEQFF
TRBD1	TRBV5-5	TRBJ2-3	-	TGTGCCAGCAGTCGGACAGGAACCACAGATACGCAGTATTTT	CASSRTGTTDTQYF
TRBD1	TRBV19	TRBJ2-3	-	TGTGCCAGTAGCGCCGGGACAGGGGGCGATACGCAGTATTTT	CASSAGTGGDTQYF
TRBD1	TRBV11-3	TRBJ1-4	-	TGTGCCAGCAGCTTAGGAACCGGGACAGGAGAAAAACTGTTTTTT	CASSLGTGTGEKLFF
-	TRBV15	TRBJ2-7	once	TGTGCCACCAGCAGTCGGGCGTCTCCCAACTACGAGCAGTACTTC	CATSSRASPNYEQYF
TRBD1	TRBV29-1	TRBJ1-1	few	TGCAGCGTTGGGGACAGGAACCTAAGGGAAGCTTTCTTT	CSVGDRNLREAFF
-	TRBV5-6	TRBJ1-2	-	TGTGCCAGCAGCCAAGACAGGAGCATCTATGGCTACACCTTC	CASSQDRSIYGYTF
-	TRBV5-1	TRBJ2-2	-	TGCGCCAGCAGCTTGTTTAGCACTAGAACCGGGGAGCTGTTTTTT	CASSLFSTRTGELFF
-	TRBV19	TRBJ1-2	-	TGTGCCAGTAGTATGAGACAGCCCGCGGGTGGCTACACCTTC	CASSMRQPAGGYTF
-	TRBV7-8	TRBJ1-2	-	TGTGCCAGCAGCCTGCCAGGCTATGGCTACACCTTC	CASSLPGYGYTF
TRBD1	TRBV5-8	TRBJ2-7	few	TGTGCCAGCAGCCTTGGACAGGGGATCGAGCAGTACTTC	CASSLGQGIEQYF
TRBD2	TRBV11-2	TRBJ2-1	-	TGTGCCAGCAGAACAGGCCTAGCGGGGGGGGATGAGCAGTTCTTC	CASRTGLAGGDEQFF
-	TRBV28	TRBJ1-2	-	TGTGCCAGCAGTCTCCTCACCGGGGGAAGCTATGGCTACACCTTC	CASSLLTGGSYGYTF
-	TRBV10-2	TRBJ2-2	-	TGCGCCAGCAGTGTAGGGGGAGCCGGGGAGCTGTTTTTT	CASSVGGAGELFF
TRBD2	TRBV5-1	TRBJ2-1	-	TGCGCCAGCAGCTTTGGCGGGGGGGCCTACAATGAGCAGTTCTTC	CASSFGGGAYNEQFF
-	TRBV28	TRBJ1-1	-	TGTGCCAGCGAGTCCCCAGGACTGAACACTGAAGCTTTCTTT	CASESPGLNTEAFF
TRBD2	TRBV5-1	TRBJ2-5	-	TGCGCCAGCAGCTTGGAGGGACTAGCGGGGCAAGAGACCCAGTACTTC	CASSLEGLAGQETQYF
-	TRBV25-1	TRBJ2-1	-	TGTGCCAGCAGTGAAAGTTCACGTTCCGGGCAGTTCTTC	CASSESSRSGQFF